This T cell receptor (beta chain) comes out of a study of radiotherapy plus CTLA-4 blockade in lung cancer. Study as a whole: Patients showed objective responses in 15% to 20% of cases, and disease control was achieved by over 25%. Study-level findings and limits: Tumor-derived TCR clones expanded in blood after radiotherapy plus ipilimumab. The best prediction of response reportedly came from early blood T cell clone dynamics, with interferon-beta.

Profiling relied on immunoSEQ multiplex PCR, and the TCRdb table lists in-frame clones only, not all of them. The data show around 41,000 clones, about 70% seen once. Patients with chemo-refractory metastatic non-small-cell lung cancer received focal radiation plus CTLA-4 blockade with ipilimumab. CDR3 size: 11 residues. Germline assignment: CDR1 DFQATT and CDR2 SNEGSKA (reference sequence). V lost 6 bases, J lost 0 bases, and 6 bases lay in between. Details on this clone: What it binds is not known.

This clonotype was obtained from a human donor with non-small cell lung cancer who had a partial response to radiotherapy plus ipilimumab. Sequenced here: peripheral blood, sampled from a patient treated with radiotherapy plus ipilimumab. This chain uses TRBV20-1 with TRBJ2-7; the D is unclear. The CDR3 reads CSAPSSYEQYF. As DNA, the CDR3 is TGCAGTGCCCCCTCCTCCTACGAGCAGTACTTC.